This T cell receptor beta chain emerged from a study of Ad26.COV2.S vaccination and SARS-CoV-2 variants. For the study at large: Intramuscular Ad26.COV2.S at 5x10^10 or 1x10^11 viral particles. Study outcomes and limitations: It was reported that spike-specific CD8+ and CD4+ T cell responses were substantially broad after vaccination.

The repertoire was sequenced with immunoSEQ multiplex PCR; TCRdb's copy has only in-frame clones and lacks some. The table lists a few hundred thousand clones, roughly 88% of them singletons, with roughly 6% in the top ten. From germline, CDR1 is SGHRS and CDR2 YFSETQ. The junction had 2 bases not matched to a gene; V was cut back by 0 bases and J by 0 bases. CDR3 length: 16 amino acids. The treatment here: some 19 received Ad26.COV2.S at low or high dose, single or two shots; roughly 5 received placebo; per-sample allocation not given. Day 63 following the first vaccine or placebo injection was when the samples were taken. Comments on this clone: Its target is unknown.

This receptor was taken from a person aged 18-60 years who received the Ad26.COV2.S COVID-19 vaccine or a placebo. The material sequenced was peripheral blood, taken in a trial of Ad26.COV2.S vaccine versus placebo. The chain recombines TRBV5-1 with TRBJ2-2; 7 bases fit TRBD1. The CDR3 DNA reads TGCGCCAGCAGCTTGGGCCAGGGGGCGAACACCGGGGAGCTGTTTTTT. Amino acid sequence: CASSLGQGANTGELFF.